Listed below are T cell receptor beta chains from one sample, sequenced in a study of shared clonotypes between healthy human individuals. Some clones are missing from TCRdb's copy, which holds only in-frame ones; the method was immunoSEQ multiplex PCR. The table has hundreds of thousands of clones, 87% seen once; the top ten hold about a sixth. The sequenced sample was memory CD8+ T cells sorted from blood. These receptor sequences come from a young man in good health. Both conserved end residues are part of each CDR3. Fields, in order: clone size, D gene, J gene, CDR3 length, V gene, CDR3 DNA, CDR3 protein. A D gene is named only where the DNA matches it firmly. Only some rows state a clone size, as once, few, many or a class for expanded clones.

clone_size: NA; d_call: NA; j_call: TRBJ2-7; cdr3_length: 16; v_call: TRBV5-6; cdr3_nt: TGTGCCAGCAGCTCCGAATGGGACGGGGAGTACTACGAGCAGTACTTC; cdr3_aa: CASSSEWDGEYYEQYF
clone_size: NA; d_call: TRBD1; j_call: TRBJ2-7; cdr3_length: 16; v_call: TRBV5-6; cdr3_nt: TGTGCCAGCAGCAGGGACAGGGGATTCCTTGCCTACGAGCAGTACTTC; cdr3_aa: CASSRDRGFLAYEQYF
clone_size: NA; d_call: NA; j_call: TRBJ2-1; cdr3_length: 14; v_call: TRBV7-8; cdr3_nt: TGTGCCAGCAGCTTAGTAGGCATGGAGAATGAGCAGTTCTTC; cdr3_aa: CASSLVGMENEQFF
clone_size: NA; d_call: NA; j_call: TRBJ2-1; cdr3_length: 16; v_call: TRBV11-2; cdr3_nt: TGTGCCAGCACCCTGGACCACAACTTTCCTTACAATGAGCAGTTCTTC; cdr3_aa: CASTLDHNFPYNEQFF
clone_size: NA; d_call: NA; j_call: TRBJ1-2; cdr3_length: 10; v_call: TRBV11-2; cdr3_nt: TGTGCCAGCGGGCGCGAGGGCTACACCTTC; cdr3_aa: CASGREGYTF
clone_size: NA; d_call: TRBD2; j_call: TRBJ2-7; cdr3_length: 14; v_call: TRBV27; cdr3_nt: TGTGCCAGCAGTGGGACTACTCTTGCCTACGAGCAGTACTTC; cdr3_aa: CASSGTTLAYEQYF
clone_size: NA; d_call: NA; j_call: TRBJ2-7; cdr3_length: 11; v_call: TRBV6-5; cdr3_nt: TGTGCCAGCAGCCCCGACGGGGAGCAGTACTTC; cdr3_aa: CASSPDGEQYF
clone_size: few; d_call: NA; j_call: TRBJ2-2; cdr3_length: 13; v_call: TRBV6-5; cdr3_nt: TGTGCCAGCAGTTACACAAACACCGGGGAGCTGTTTTTT; cdr3_aa: CASSYTNTGELFF
clone_size: NA; d_call: NA; j_call: TRBJ2-5; cdr3_length: 15; v_call: TRBV12-2; cdr3_nt: TGTGCAAGTCGCTTAGCAGCGGGAGATCAAGAGACCCAGTACTTC; cdr3_aa: CASRLAAGDQETQYF
clone_size: NA; d_call: TRBD1; j_call: TRBJ2-7; cdr3_length: 13; v_call: TRBV10-2; cdr3_nt: TGCGCCAGCACACAGGGGGTCTCCTACGAGCAGTACTTC; cdr3_aa: CASTQGVSYEQYF
clone_size: NA; d_call: NA; j_call: TRBJ1-2; cdr3_length: 15; v_call: TRBV27; cdr3_nt: TGTGCCAGCAGCTTCGAACCTGCTGGCAACTATGGCTACACCTTC; cdr3_aa: CASSFEPAGNYGYTF
clone_size: NA; d_call: NA; j_call: TRBJ2-5; cdr3_length: 13; v_call: TRBV5-6; cdr3_nt: TGTGCCAGCAGCCTTGTGTACCAAGAGACCCAGTACTTC; cdr3_aa: CASSLVYQETQYF
clone_size: NA; d_call: NA; j_call: TRBJ2-3; cdr3_length: 14; v_call: TRBV7-9; cdr3_nt: TGTGCCAGCAGCTTAGTACTGGGCGGAGATACGCAGTATTTT; cdr3_aa: CASSLVLGGDTQYF
clone_size: NA; d_call: TRBD1; j_call: TRBJ2-2; cdr3_length: 15; v_call: TRBV30; cdr3_nt: TGTGCCTGGAGGGGGACAGACGATAACACCGGGGAGCTGTTTTTT; cdr3_aa: CAWRGTDDNTGELFF
clone_size: NA; d_call: TRBD1; j_call: TRBJ2-7; cdr3_length: 15; v_call: TRBV23-1; cdr3_nt: TGCGCCAGCAGCAGGCCGGGACAGGGCTCCGCCGAGCAGTACTTC; cdr3_aa: CASSRPGQGSAEQYF
clone_size: NA; d_call: NA; j_call: TRBJ1-1; cdr3_length: 15; v_call: TRBV7-9; cdr3_nt: TGTGCCAGCAGTCCAATGATAGGGATGAACACTGAAGCTTTCTTT; cdr3_aa: CASSPMIGMNTEAFF
clone_size: NA; d_call: NA; j_call: TRBJ1-5; cdr3_length: 15; v_call: TRBV15; cdr3_nt: TGTGCCACCAGCAGAGATAGACGCAGCAATCAGCCCCAGCATTTT; cdr3_aa: CATSRDRRSNQPQHF
clone_size: NA; d_call: TRBD2; j_call: TRBJ2-7; cdr3_length: 15; v_call: TRBV6-5; cdr3_nt: TGTGCCAGCAGCCCGATAGCGGGTGGTGCCTACGAGCAGTACTTC; cdr3_aa: CASSPIAGGAYEQYF
clone_size: NA; d_call: NA; j_call: TRBJ2-7; cdr3_length: 16; v_call: TRBV13; cdr3_nt: TGTGCCAGCAGCATAACTAGCAACCGATCCCCCTACGAGCAGTACTTC; cdr3_aa: CASSITSNRSPYEQYF
clone_size: many; d_call: TRBD2; j_call: TRBJ2-7; cdr3_length: 16; v_call: TRBV6-5; cdr3_nt: TGTGCCAGCAGTTACTTGGGAGCGGGAGGGGCCCACGAGCAGTACTTC; cdr3_aa: CASSYLGAGGAHEQYF
clone_size: NA; d_call: NA; j_call: TRBJ2-3; cdr3_length: 16; v_call: TRBV7-2; cdr3_nt: TGTGCCAGCAGCGACAAACCTTTTTTTGGAACCGATACGCAGTATTTT; cdr3_aa: CASSDKPFFGTDTQYF
clone_size: once; d_call: NA; j_call: TRBJ2-1; cdr3_length: 15; v_call: TRBV28; cdr3_nt: TGTGCCAGCAGTCCGACAGGTATACGAGGCGATGAGCAGTTCTTC; cdr3_aa: CASSPTGIRGDEQFF
clone_size: NA; d_call: NA; j_call: TRBJ1-6; cdr3_length: 14; v_call: TRBV7-8; cdr3_nt: TGTGCCAGCAGCCACGGGACAAGATACTCACCCCTCCACTTT; cdr3_aa: CASSHGTRYSPLHF
clone_size: NA; d_call: TRBD1; j_call: TRBJ2-7; cdr3_length: 14; v_call: TRBV7-6; cdr3_nt: TGTGCCAGCAGCTTCGGACAGGGGCCCTACGAGCAGTACTTC; cdr3_aa: CASSFGQGPYEQYF
clone_size: NA; d_call: NA; j_call: TRBJ1-4; cdr3_length: 13; v_call: TRBV4-1; cdr3_nt: TGCGCCAGCAGCCTCCATCTCCCGGGACGGACGGTATTT; cdr3_aa: CASSLHLPGRTVF
clone_size: NA; d_call: NA; j_call: TRBJ2-7; cdr3_length: 12; v_call: TRBV4-2; cdr3_nt: TGTGCCAGCAGCGAGGTTGCCTCCGAGCAGTACTTC; cdr3_aa: CASSEVASEQYF
clone_size: NA; d_call: TRBD2; j_call: TRBJ2-1; cdr3_length: 16; v_call: TRBV11-2; cdr3_nt: TGTGCCAGCAGCTGGACTAGCGGGGTGTCCTACAATGAGCAGTTCTTC; cdr3_aa: CASSWTSGVSYNEQFF
clone_size: NA; d_call: NA; j_call: TRBJ2-7; cdr3_length: 13; v_call: TRBV11-2; cdr3_nt: TGTGCCAGCAGCTTAACGTTGTCCTACGAGCAGTACTTC; cdr3_aa: CASSLTLSYEQYF